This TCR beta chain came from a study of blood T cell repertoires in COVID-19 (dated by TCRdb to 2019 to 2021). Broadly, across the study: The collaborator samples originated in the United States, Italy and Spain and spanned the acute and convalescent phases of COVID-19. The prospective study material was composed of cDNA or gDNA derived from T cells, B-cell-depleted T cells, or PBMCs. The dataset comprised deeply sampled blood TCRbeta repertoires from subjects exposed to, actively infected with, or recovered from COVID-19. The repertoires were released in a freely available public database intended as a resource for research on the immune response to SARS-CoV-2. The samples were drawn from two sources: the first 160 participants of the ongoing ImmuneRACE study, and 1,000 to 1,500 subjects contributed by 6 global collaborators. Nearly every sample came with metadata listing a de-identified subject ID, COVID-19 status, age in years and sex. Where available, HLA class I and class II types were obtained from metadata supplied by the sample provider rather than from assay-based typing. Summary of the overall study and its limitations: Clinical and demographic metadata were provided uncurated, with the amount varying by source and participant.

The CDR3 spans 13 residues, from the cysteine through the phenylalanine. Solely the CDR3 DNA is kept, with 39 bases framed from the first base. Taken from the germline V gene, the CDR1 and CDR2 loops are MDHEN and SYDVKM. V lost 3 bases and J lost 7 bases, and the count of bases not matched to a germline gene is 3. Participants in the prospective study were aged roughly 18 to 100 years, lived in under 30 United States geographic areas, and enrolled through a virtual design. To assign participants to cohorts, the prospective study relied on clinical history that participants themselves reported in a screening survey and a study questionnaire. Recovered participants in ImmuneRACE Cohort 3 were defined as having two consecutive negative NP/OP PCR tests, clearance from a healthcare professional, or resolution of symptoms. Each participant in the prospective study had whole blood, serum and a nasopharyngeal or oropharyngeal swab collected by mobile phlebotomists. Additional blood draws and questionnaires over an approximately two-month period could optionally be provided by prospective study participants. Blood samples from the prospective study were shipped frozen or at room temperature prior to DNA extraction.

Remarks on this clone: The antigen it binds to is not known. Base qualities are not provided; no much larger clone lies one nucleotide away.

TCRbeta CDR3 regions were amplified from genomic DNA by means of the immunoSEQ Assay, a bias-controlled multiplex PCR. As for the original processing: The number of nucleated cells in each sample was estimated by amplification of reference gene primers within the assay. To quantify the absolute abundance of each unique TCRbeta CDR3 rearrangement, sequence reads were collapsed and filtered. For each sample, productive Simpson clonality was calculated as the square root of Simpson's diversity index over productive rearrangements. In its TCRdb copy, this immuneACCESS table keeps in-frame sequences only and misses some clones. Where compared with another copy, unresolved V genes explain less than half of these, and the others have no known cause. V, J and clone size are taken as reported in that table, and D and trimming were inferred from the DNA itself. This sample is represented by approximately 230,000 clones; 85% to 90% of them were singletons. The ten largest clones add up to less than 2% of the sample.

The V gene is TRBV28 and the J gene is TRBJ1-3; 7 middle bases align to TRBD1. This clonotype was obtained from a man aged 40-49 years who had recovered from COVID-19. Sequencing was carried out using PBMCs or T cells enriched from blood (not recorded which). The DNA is TGTGCCAGCAGTTTCCAGGGGGTGAACACCATATATTTT. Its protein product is CASSFQGVNTIYF.